These T cell receptor beta chains were read from a single sample in a study of T cells after yellow fever vaccination. TCRdb used MiXCR to reprocess the 5' RACE reads, holding one entry per CDR3 protein. Among about 430,000 distinct CDR3 sequences listed, about 19% were seen once. This material consisted of PBMCs, taken before the yellow fever booster vaccination. These receptors originate from a young man who received the YFV17D yellow fever vaccine. Both conserved end residues are trimmed from each CDR3. Expanded clones get a size class; other rows say once, few or many, or leave the size out.

CDR3 protein,clone size,V gene,J gene
ASSFRQGNTIY,-,TRBV12-3/TRBV12-4,TRBJ1-3
ASGSGGRQF,-,TRBV19,TRBJ2-1
ATSDSRQGNTEAF,-,TRBV24-1,TRBJ1-1
ASSTSPRTDTQY,few,TRBV6-5,TRBJ2-3
ASSFGTGGLSPLH,many,TRBV12-3/TRBV12-4,TRBJ1-6
ASSFPGGAGADTQY,few,TRBV5-1,TRBJ2-3
ASRHRRGAFIVGELF,-,TRBV5-1,TRBJ2-2
AISDWGANQPQH,few,TRBV10-3,TRBJ1-5
ASSQRGAGTDTQY,few,TRBV13,TRBJ2-3
ASGRDEQF,-,TRBV9,TRBJ2-1
ASSFWGTGGSFPYQETQY,many,TRBV7-2,TRBJ2-5
SANRPGDSPLH,-,TRBV20-1,TRBJ1-6
SARDPTSGGTGELF,-,TRBV20-1,TRBJ2-2
ATSASDRGTQY,-,TRBV24-1,TRBJ2-5
ASSTWGGASYHEQF,once,TRBV7-9,TRBJ2-1
ASSLAGQGAGELF,few,TRBV7-6,TRBJ2-2
SARDWTGGQADTQY,few,TRBV20-1,TRBJ2-3
SVALGMKVSGANVLT,many,TRBV29-1,TRBJ2-6
ASSQSHGGDTDTQY,-,TRBV4-1,TRBJ2-3
SARTAGALYNEQF,few,TRBV20-1,TRBJ2-1
ASGDRGPTGELF,few,TRBV4-2,TRBJ2-2
ASSPDTRDALRNIQY,-,TRBV18,TRBJ2-4
ASSLAGLGETQY,-,TRBV5-1,TRBJ2-5
ASSQDGGGSPLH,-,TRBV3-1,TRBJ1-6
ASRPGQGAETQY,few,TRBV6-1,TRBJ2-5
ASSLSTDRGVRNEQF,-,TRBV12-3/TRBV12-4,TRBJ2-1
ASSLEGKKLF,few,TRBV28,TRBJ1-4
ASMASINEQF,-,TRBV5-1,TRBJ2-1
ASSPPLTGRTEAF,once,TRBV18,TRBJ1-1
ASSLHSRGTEAF,-,TRBV7-2,TRBJ1-1
ASSLEGRRYNEQF,-,TRBV11-2,TRBJ2-1
ASDRTGGGVEQY,few,TRBV5-1,TRBJ2-7
ASSLAKGKYGYT,many,TRBV7-2,TRBJ1-2
ASSGGAEINYGYT,-,TRBV5-1,TRBJ1-2
ASSPNRVGEGYT,few,TRBV12-3/TRBV12-4,TRBJ1-2
ASSYWTGYNSPLH,-,TRBV6-5,TRBJ1-6
ASSFAQTGKETQY,few,TRBV7-9,TRBJ2-5
ASSLDPWGVSYEQY,-,TRBV3-1,TRBJ2-7
ASSAGEGNTEAF,few,TRBV5-1,TRBJ1-1
SVAPGTGSSGSYNEQF,-,TRBV29-1,TRBJ2-1
ASSLTARGNTIY,few,TRBV11-3,TRBJ1-3
ASSFGGAGANVLT,few,TRBV18,TRBJ2-6
ASSYTAGTYNEQF,few,TRBV6-2/TRBV6-3,TRBJ2-1
ASSSQANQPQH,-,TRBV6-6,TRBJ1-5
ASSLDLSGNTIY,-,TRBV5-1,TRBJ1-3
ASSLFQGTNYGYT,few,TRBV5-1,TRBJ1-2
SPSPRDTDTQY,-,TRBV20-1,TRBJ2-3
ASSERGNTQY,few,TRBV27,TRBJ2-3
ASSSRQGWGPQH,few,TRBV7-2,TRBJ1-5
ASSLVTGNGYT,-,TRBV7-6,TRBJ1-2
SARDQGTSNTIY,few,TRBV20-1,TRBJ1-3
ASSTGASALH,-,TRBV12-3/TRBV12-4,TRBJ1-6
ASNRGRSTDTQY,-,TRBV7-3,TRBJ2-3
SVERVSNEQF,few,TRBV29-1,TRBJ2-1
SVEGLSGGVDTQY,-,TRBV29-1,TRBJ2-3
ASSSQGWRSNTEAF,-,TRBV11-2,TRBJ1-1